The 22 T cell receptor beta chains in this list originate from one sample, sequenced in a study of T cell repertoires in cytomegalovirus infection (dated by TCRdb to about 2019). TCRdb records Illumina HiSeq 1500 as the sequencer. Using fastp at Q25 and MiXCR, TCRdb reprocessed the public reads and kept productive beta chains. Every entry covers one CDR3 protein and lists the most common genes and DNA from its rows. The sample profile shows about 770,000 distinct CDR3 sequences; approximately 32% of them were found once. Jointly, the top ten make up 10% to 15% of the sample. For these receptors, no antigen is known. The treatment or condition label here, explained by the study, means: in vitro stimulation with specific CMV peptide epitopes to enrich CMV-specific T cells. Source: cultured CD8+ T cells from PBMCs, taken from culture after CMV antigen stimulation. The origin of the receptors is a human donor in good health (CMV status not recorded). Some clones in this sample may be carry-over from other donors' samples.

This clonotype was seen repeatedly, ten times or more. CDR3: CASSSPSGGRGNIQYF. The DNA for the CDR3 is TGTGCCAGCAGTTCTCCTAGCGGGGGGAGGGGGAACATTCAGTACTTC. J is TRBJ2-4 and V is TRBV12-3 or TRBV12-4; 11 nucleotides agree with TRBD2. This CDR3 comprises 16 residues. Trimming at V came to 4 bases and at J to 7 bases, leaving 9 bases not matched to a gene.

The chain carries TRBV20-1 and TRBJ2-7; D possibly corresponds to TRBD1 (6 bases). CDR1 and CDR2 from the germline V gene are DFQATT and SNEGSKA (reference sequence). Trimming shortened V by 3 bases and J by 4 bases, and 19 bases separated the two germline ends. The CDR3 length is 15 residues. CDR3: CSARWGSPGAYEQYV. In nucleotides, the CDR3 is TGCAGTGCTAGGTGGGGGTCGCCAGGGGCGTACGAGCAGTACGTC.

This chain links TRBV6-5 with TRBJ1-2; D remains ambiguous. This CDR3 spans 15 amino acids. The germline V gene encodes CDR1 MNHEY and CDR2 SVGAGI. V was shortened by 5 bases and J by 6 bases, with 19 bases between the two germline ends. DNA of the CDR3: TGTGCCAGCAGTGGGTTCCGGGGTCTTCCACATGGCTACACCTTC. It yields the protein CASSGFRGLPHGYTF.

The rearrangement joins TRBV5-6 to TRBJ2-2; 11 bases fit TRBD1. The length of the CDR3 is 16 residues. With V trimmed by 4 bases and J by 5 bases, 7 bases remained unmatched. Germline V gene data show CDR1 as SGHDT and CDR2 as YYEEEE. CDR3 DNA: TGTGCCAGCAGCGACCGGACAGGGGGCTGGACCGGGGAGCTGTTTTTT. Translation: CASSDRTGGWTGELFF.

The chain combines TRBV27 with TRBJ1-5; D call uncertain. Looked up from germline, CDR1 is MNHEY and CDR2 is SMNVEV (reference sequence). There are 15 residues in the CDR3. The V end was cut by 3 bases, the J end by 0 bases, with 9 bases between. The CDR3 here is CASSLLGRSNQPQHF. In nucleotides, the CDR3 is TGTGCCAGCAGTTTGTTAGGACGTAGCAATCAGCCCCAGCATTTT.

The V and J genes are TRBV29-1 and TRBJ2-7; D might be TRBD2 (6 bases). The V and J ends lost 6 bases and 2 bases respectively, with 26 bases between them. The germline V gene has CDR1 SQVTM and CDR2 ANQGSEA. The CDR3 is made up of 17 amino acids. The DNA of the CDR3 is TGCAGCGTCCGCGGGCTTTTGGGGGGAGAGTACCCCTACGAGCAGTACTTC. It codes for CSVRGLLGGEYPYEQYF.

The rearrangement joins TRBV3-1 to TRBJ1-1; D call uncertain. The CDR3 totals 13 residues. V was clipped by 0 bases and J by 5 bases, with 7 bases between them. From germline, CDR1 is LGHDT and CDR2 YNNKEL (reference sequence). The CDR3 loop is CASSQDLETEAFF. CDR3 bases: TGTGCCAGCAGCCAAGATCTCGAGACTGAAGCTTTCTTT. Drawing the rest from reference TRBV3-1 and TRBJ1-1, the complete variable domain is DTAVSQTPKYLVTQMGNDKSIKCEQNLGHDTMYWYKQDSKKFLKIMFSYNNKELIINETVPNRFSPKSPDKAHLNLHINSLELGDSAVYFCASSQDLETEAFFGQGTRLTVV.

The CDR3 region is CASSFPSGGVRTQYF. DNA of the CDR3: TGTGCCAGCAGCTTCCCTAGCGGGGGGGTGAGGACCCAGTACTTC. V is TRBV13 and J is TRBJ2-5; 12 nucleotides agree with TRBD2. The ends lost 3 bases at V and 7 bases at J; junction bases unmatched: 6. Germline loops: CDR1 PRHDT, CDR2 FYEKMQ (reference sequence). The CDR3 has 15 residues.

The chain carries TRBV5-4 and TRBJ2-7; TRBD1 matches 8 bases. Germline CDR1 is SGHNT and CDR2 is YYREEE (reference sequence). Unmatched junction bases numbered 9, after V lost 4 bases and J lost 3 bases. The length of the CDR3 is 15 residues. The CDR3 is CASSLRTGTNYEQYF. The CDR3 region has the DNA TGTGCCAGCAGCCTACGGACAGGGACCAACTACGAGCAGTACTTC.

V and J are TRBV7-6 and TRBJ1-1; D may be TRBD1 (5 bases). The germline V gene encodes CDR1 SGHVS and CDR2 FNYEAQ. Trimming removed 11 bases at V and 2 bases at J, with 12 bases between. The CDR3 has 12 residues. CDR3 DNA sequence: TGTGCCGCCAAGGGACCAAACACTGAAGCTTTCTTT. Amino acids: CAAKGPNTEAFF.

The V and J genes are TRBV4-1 and TRBJ2-7; D gene unclear. CDR3 size: 14 residues. The V and J ends lost 8 bases and 3 bases respectively, with 17 bases between them. The germline V gene encodes CDR1 MGHRA and CDR2 YSYEKL. CDR3 in amino acids: CASRQSPGNYEQYF. In DNA form, the CDR3 reads TGCGCCAGCCGTCAAAGTCCAGGCAACTACGAGCAGTACTTC.

The rearrangement uses TRBV19 and TRBJ1-2; weak D call: TRBD1 (5 bases). Per germline, CDR1 LNHDA and CDR2 SQIVND (reference sequence). V shed 9 bases and J shed 8 bases, with 19 bases lying between them. The CDR3 length is 13 residues. The CDR3 is CASGRGGGDGYTF. CDR3 in DNA: TGTGCCAGCGGCCGCGGGGGAGGGGACGGCTACACCTTC.

This clonotype was observed a few times. The chain couples TRBV19 to TRBJ1-5; 7 bases align to TRBD1. There are 14 residues in the CDR3. CDR1 is LNHDA and CDR2 is SQIVND in the germline V gene (reference sequence). With 8 bases clipped from V and 5 bases from J, the junction kept 9 bases outside the gene matches. CDR3 sequence reads: CASHLTQGHQPQHF. CDR3 sequence (DNA): TGTGCCAGTCATCTTACACAGGGGCATCAGCCCCAGCATTTT.

V gene TRBV4-1 combines with J gene TRBJ1-5; D is possibly TRBD1 (5 bases). V was clipped by 7 bases and J by 0 bases, with 10 bases between them. Germline CDR1 is MGHRA and CDR2 is YSYEKL. This CDR3 spans 14 amino acids. CDR3: CASTARASNQPQHF. The DNA of the CDR3 is TGCGCCAGCACCGCCAGGGCTAGCAATCAGCCCCAGCATTTT.

The chain is built from TRBV7-2 and TRBJ1-1, with D unresolved. The germline CDR1 and CDR2 sequences are SGHTA and FQGNSA. CDR3 size: 16 residues. The V and J ends lost 0 bases and 1 base respectively, with 12 bases between them. Here the CDR3 DNA reads TGTGCCAGCAGCTTAGCTCCAGAAACGGCGAACACTGAAGCTTTCTTT. It encodes CASSLAPETANTEAFF.

This clonotype was seen a handful of times. The chain has TRBV6-6 and TRBJ2-3, with 8 bases that match TRBD2. The length of the CDR3 is 17 residues. Germline loops: CDR1 MNHNY, CDR2 SVGAGI (reference sequence). V lost 7 bases to trimming and J lost 0 bases; unmatched junction nucleotides: 12. CDR3 DNA sequence: TGTGCCAGCACCGAAGGTTGGGGACTAGGGAGCACAGATACGCAGTATTTT. Translating it yields CASTEGWGLGSTDTQYF.

The chain joins TRBV6-2 or TRBV6-3 to TRBJ1-2, with D tentatively TRBD1 (6 bases). Trimming removed 7 bases from V and 0 bases from J, with 18 bases in between. Per the germline V gene, CDR1 is MNHEY and CDR2 is SVGEGT. This CDR3 is 16 amino acids long. The CDR3 here is CASIQDRPPANYGYTF. Written as DNA, the CDR3 is TGTGCCAGCATTCAAGACAGGCCCCCCGCTAACTATGGCTACACCTTC.

J is TRBJ2-1 and V is TRBV9, with D maybe TRBD1 (6 bases). The CDR3 loop spans 18 amino acids. Trimming removed 5 bases from V and 1 base from J, with 22 bases in between. Germline values: CDR1 SGDLS, CDR2 YYNGEE. This CDR3 reads CASSVRKQGLMSYNEQFF. CDR3 bases: TGTGCCAGCAGTGTACGTAAACAGGGCCTCATGTCCTACAATGAGCAGTTCTTC.

The chain joins TRBV4-1 to TRBJ2-1; possibly TRBD1 or TRBD2 for D (6 bases each). The germline CDR1 and CDR2 sequences are MGHRA and YSYEKL. Trimming stripped 3 bases from V and 7 bases from J, with 10 bases between. The CDR3 runs 13 residues. The DNA for the CDR3 is TGCGCCAGCAGCCACCCGGGGGCAAATGAGCAGTTCTTC. Amino acid sequence: CASSHPGANEQFF.

The chain is built from TRBV4-1 and TRBJ1-2; 8 bases map to TRBD1. CDR1 MGHRA and CDR2 YSYEKL come from the germline V gene. V shed 4 bases, J shed 4 bases, and the junction held 14 bases outside the gene matches. The CDR3 sequence is 17 residues long. This CDR3 is CASSPPDRALTPYGYTF. DNA of the CDR3: TGCGCCAGCAGCCCTCCGGACAGGGCCCTGACCCCCTATGGCTACACCTTC.

On this clonotype itself: A read error may be the cause here, since a much bigger clone is one base away. The rearrangement uses TRBV7-8 and TRBJ1-5; 7 positions agree with TRBD1. Looked up from germline, CDR1 is SGHVS and CDR2 is FQNEAQ. The CDR3 totals 16 residues. The CDR3 DNA reads as TGTGTCAGCAGGGGGGATACAATGGGGTGGGATCAGCCCCAGCATTTT. It encodes CVSRGDTMGWDQPQHF.

Only a few counts were recorded for this clonotype. The J gene is TRBJ1-2, the V gene TRBV6-5, with a possible D match to TRBD1 (5 bases). V was trimmed by 2 bases and J by 3 bases, leaving 10 bases between them. CDR1 is MNHEY, CDR2 SVGAGI, per germline. The CDR3 extends over 14 amino acids. In DNA form, the CDR3 reads TGTGCCAGCAGTTACGCGGGGCGCTACTATGGCTACACCTTC. Protein sequence: CASSYAGRYYGYTF.